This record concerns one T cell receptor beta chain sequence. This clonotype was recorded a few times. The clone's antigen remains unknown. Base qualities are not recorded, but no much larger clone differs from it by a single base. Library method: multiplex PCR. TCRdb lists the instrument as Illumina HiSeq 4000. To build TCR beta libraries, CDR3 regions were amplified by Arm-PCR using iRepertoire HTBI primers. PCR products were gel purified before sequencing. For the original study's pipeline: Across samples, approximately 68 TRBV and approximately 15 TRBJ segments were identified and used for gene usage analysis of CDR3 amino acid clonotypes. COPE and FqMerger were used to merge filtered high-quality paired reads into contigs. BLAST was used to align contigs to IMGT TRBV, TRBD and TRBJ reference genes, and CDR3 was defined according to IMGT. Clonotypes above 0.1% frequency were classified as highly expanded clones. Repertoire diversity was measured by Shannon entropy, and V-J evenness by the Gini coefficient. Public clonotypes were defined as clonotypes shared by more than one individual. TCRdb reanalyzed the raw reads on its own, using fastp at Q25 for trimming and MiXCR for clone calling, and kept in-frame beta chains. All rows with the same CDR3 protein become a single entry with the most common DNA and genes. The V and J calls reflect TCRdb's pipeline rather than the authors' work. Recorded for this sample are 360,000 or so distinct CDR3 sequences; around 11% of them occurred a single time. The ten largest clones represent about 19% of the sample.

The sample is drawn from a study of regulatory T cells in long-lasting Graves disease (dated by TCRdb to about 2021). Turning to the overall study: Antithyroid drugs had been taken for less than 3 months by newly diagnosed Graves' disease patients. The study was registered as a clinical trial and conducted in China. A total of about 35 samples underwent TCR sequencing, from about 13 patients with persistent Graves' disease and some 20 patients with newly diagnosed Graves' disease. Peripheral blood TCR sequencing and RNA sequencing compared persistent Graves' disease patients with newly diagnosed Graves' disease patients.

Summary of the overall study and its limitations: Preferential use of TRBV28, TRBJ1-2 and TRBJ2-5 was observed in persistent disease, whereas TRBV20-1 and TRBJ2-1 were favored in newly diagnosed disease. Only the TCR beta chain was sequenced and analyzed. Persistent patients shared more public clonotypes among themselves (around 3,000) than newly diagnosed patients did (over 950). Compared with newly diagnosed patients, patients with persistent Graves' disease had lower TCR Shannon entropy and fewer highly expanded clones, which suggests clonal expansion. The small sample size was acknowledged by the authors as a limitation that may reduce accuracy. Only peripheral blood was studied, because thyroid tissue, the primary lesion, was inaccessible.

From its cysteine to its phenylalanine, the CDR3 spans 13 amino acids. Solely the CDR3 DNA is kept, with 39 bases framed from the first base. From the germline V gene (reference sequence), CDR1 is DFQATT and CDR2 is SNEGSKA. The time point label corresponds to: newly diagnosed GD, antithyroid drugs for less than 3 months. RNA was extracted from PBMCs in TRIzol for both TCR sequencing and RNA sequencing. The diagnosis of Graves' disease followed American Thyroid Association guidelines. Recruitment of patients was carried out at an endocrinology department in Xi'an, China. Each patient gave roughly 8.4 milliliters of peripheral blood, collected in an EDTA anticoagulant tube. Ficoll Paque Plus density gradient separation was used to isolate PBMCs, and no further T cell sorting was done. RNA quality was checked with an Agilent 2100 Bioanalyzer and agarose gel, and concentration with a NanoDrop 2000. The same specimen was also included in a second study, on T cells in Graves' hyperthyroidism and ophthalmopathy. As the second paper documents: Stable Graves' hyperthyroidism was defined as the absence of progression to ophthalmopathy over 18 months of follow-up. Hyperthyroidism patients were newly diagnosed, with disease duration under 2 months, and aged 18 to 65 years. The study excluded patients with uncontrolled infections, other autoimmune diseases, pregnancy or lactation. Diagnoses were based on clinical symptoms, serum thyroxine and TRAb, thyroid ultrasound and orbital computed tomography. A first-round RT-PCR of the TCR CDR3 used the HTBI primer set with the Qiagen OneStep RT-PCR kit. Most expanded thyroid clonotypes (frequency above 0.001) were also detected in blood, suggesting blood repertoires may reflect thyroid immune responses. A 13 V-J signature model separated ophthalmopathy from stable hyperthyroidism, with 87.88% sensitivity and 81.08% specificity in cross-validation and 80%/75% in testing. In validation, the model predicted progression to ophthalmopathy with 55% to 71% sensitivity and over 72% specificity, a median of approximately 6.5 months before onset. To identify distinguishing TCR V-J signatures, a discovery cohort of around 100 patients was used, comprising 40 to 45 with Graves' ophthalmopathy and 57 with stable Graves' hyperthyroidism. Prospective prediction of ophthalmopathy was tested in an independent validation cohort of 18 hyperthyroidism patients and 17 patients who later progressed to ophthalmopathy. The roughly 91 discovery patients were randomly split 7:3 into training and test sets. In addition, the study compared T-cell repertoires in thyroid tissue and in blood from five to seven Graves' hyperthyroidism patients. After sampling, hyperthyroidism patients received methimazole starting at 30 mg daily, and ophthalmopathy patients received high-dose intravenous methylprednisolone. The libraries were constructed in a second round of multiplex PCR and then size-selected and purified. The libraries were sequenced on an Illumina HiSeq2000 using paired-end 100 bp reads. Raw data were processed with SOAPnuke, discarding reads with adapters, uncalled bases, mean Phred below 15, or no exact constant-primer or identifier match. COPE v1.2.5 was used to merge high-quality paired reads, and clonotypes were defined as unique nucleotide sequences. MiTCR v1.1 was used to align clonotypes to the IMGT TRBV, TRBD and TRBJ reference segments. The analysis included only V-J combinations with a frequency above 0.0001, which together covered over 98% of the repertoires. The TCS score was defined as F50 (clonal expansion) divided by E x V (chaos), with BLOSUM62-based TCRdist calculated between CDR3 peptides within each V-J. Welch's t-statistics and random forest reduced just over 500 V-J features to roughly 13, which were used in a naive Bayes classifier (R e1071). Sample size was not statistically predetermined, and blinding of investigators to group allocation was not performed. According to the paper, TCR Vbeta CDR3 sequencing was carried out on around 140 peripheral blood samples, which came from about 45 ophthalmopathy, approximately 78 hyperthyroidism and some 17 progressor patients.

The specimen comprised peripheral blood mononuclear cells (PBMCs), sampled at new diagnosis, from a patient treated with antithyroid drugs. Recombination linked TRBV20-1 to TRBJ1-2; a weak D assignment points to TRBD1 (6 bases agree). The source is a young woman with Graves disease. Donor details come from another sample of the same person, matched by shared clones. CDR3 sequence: CSVGKRQAYGYTF. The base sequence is TGCAGCGTGGGAAAACGACAGGCCTATGGCTACACCTTC.